Shown below are 15 T cell receptor beta chains from a single sample sequenced in a study of blood T cell repertoires in COVID-19. Some clones are missing from TCRdb's copy, which holds only in-frame ones; the method was immunoSEQ multiplex PCR. The sample consists of roughly 150,000 clones, roughly 85% of them appearing once. What was sequenced was peripheral blood. These TCRs come from a human donor in a cohort sampled during active COVID-19.

V gene TRBV18 combines with J gene TRBJ1-5; TRBD1 matches at 8 bases. J gave up 7 bases and V 6 bases, and 8 bases lay outside the gene matches. This CDR3 spans 14 amino acids. Germline assignment: CDR1 KGHSH and CDR2 LQKENI. CDR3 coding DNA: TGTGCCAGCTCTACAGGGACAGGAAGCCAGCCCCAGCATTTT. It is translated as CASSTGTGSQPQHF.

The J gene is TRBJ2-7, the V gene TRBV5-1; D uncertain. The CDR3 spans 13 residues. Trimming took off 0 bases at V and 3 bases at J, with 7 bases between the two ends. Germline V gene sequence: CDR1 SGHRS, CDR2 YFSETQ. CDR3: CASSLEALYEQYF. The CDR3 DNA follows: TGCGCCAGCAGCTTGGAAGCACTCTACGAGCAGTACTTC. Combining the CDR3 with reference TRBV5-1 and TRBJ2-7 gives the whole variable domain KAGVTQTPRYLIKTRGQQVTLSCSPISGHRSVSWYQQTPGQGLQFLFEYFSETQRNKGNFPGRFSGRQFSNSRSEMNVSTLELGDSALYLCASSLEALYEQYFGPGTRLTVT.

The chain joins TRBV7-3 to TRBJ1-1, with TRBD1 matching 8 bases. The J segment lost 1 base and the V segment lost 5 bases, leaving 3 bases of the junction unmatched. The length of the CDR3 is 14 residues. The germline CDR1 and CDR2 sequences are SGHTA and FQGTGA. CDR3 DNA: TGTGCCAGCAGCCTGACAGGGGAGAACACTGAAGCTTTCTTT. Its translation: CASSLTGENTEAFF.

The chain combines TRBV2 with TRBJ2-7; D is ambiguous. The CDR3 runs to 15 residues. Looked up from germline, CDR1 is SNHLY and CDR2 is FYNNEI. Trimming took off 3 bases at V and 0 bases at J, with 12 bases between the two ends. The CDR3: CASSESVLSSYEQYF. The CDR3 bases are TGTGCCAGCAGTGAGAGTGTGCTTAGCTCCTACGAGCAGTACTTC.

As for this clone: Other nucleotide sequences from this sample produce the same CDR3. This chain uses TRBV30 with TRBJ2-5, with 12 bases matching TRBD2. This CDR3 has 16 amino acids. Germline CDR1 reads GTSNPN; CDR2 reads SVGIG (reference sequence). The ends lost 1 base at V and 2 bases at J; junction bases unmatched: 5. This CDR3 is CAWSGLAGGAQETQYF. The CDR3 DNA sequence: TGTGCCTGGAGTGGGCTAGCGGGGGGGGCGCAAGAGACCCAGTACTTC.

This chain uses TRBV2 with TRBJ1-4; 7 bases agree with TRBD1. The V gene's germline CDR1 is SNHLY and CDR2 FYNNEI. The CDR3 has 15 amino acids. Trimming took 6 bases from V and 3 from J; bases not matched to a gene: 7. CDR3 region: CASSETGLSNEKLFF. CDR3 sequence (DNA): TGTGCCAGCAGCGAGACAGGGCTGTCTAATGAAAAACTGTTTTTT.

This clone was counted a single time. V usage is TRBV19 and J usage is TRBJ2-5; TRBD1 aligns across 10 bases. The J segment lost 5 bases and the V segment lost 3 bases, leaving 12 bases of the junction unmatched. This CDR3 has 17 residues. Per the germline V gene, CDR1 is LNHDA and CDR2 is SQIVND (reference sequence). CDR3 nucleotide sequence: TGTGCCAGTAGTATTACTCGGGACAGGGGCGTTAGGGAGACCCAGTACTTC. Residues: CASSITRDRGVRETQYF.

The chain has TRBV11-1 and TRBJ2-7; no clear D. There are 11 residues in the CDR3. V lost 0 bases and J 6 bases, leaving 3 bases between the germline ends. CDR1 and CDR2 from the germline V gene are SGHAT and FQDESV (reference sequence). CDR3 sequence: CASSLAIEQYF. The CDR3 nucleotides read TGTGCCAGCAGCTTAGCCATCGAGCAGTACTTC.

This clone was counted once. The J gene is TRBJ2-7, the V gene TRBV28; possibly TRBD1 for D (6 bases). The CDR3 contains 15 residues. Germline loops: CDR1 MDHEN, CDR2 SYDVKM. V dropped 4 bases and J dropped 5 bases, with 18 bases sitting between them. CDR3 in amino acids: CASSSTGTFLHEQYF. CDR3 coding DNA: TGTGCCAGCAGTTCCACCGGGACATTCCTGCACGAGCAGTACTTC.

The chain has TRBV10-1 and TRBJ2-2, with TRBD1 as a possible D gene (7 bases). Germline V gene sequence: CDR1 WNHNN, CDR2 SYGVQD (reference sequence). The CDR3 length is 16 residues. V shed 2 bases and J shed 4 bases, with 14 bases lying between them. The CDR3 region is CASSEVGQGGTGELFF. In DNA form, the CDR3 reads TGCGCCAGCAGTGAGGTTGGCCAGGGGGGCACCGGGGAGCTGTTTTTT.

Points on this clone: The sample carries other DNA sequences with the same CDR3. V gene TRBV28 combines with J gene TRBJ2-7, with TRBD1 identical over 8 bases. The V and J ends lost 6 bases and 6 bases, in that order; junction bases with no gene match: 1. CDR3 length equals 11 residues. The germline V gene has CDR1 MDHEN and CDR2 SYDVKM. The CDR3 DNA reads as TGTGCCAGCAGAACAGGGGGCGAGCAGTACTTC. This codes for CASRTGGEQYF.

The V call is TRBV28, the J call TRBJ2-7, with 12 bases matching TRBD2. Trimming took 4 bases from V and 5 from J; bases not matched to a gene: 12. Germline CDR1 is MDHEN and CDR2 is SYDVKM. The CDR3 has 17 residues. The CDR3 reads CASSSGTSGLYVHEQYF. Here the CDR3 DNA reads TGTGCCAGCAGTTCTGGGACTAGCGGGCTATACGTCCACGAGCAGTACTTC.

CDR3 nucleotide sequence: TGTGCCAGCAGCCCGGACCTCAGGGGAAGAATTGGTGAAAAACTGTTTTTT. Protein sequence: CASSPDLRGRIGEKLFF. The gene calls are TRBV3-1 (or the pseudogene TRBV3-2) and TRBJ1-4; D is perhaps TRBD1 (6 bases). V was cut by 4 bases and J by 7 bases, with 22 bases left in between. The length of the CDR3 is 17 residues. Looked up from germline, CDR1 is LGHDT and CDR2 is YNNKEL (reference sequence).

As DNA, the CDR3 is TGTGCCAGCAGCTCTCGCGGGGGGGCCGCAGATACGCAGTATTTT. This codes for CASSSRGGAADTQYF. The chain employs TRBV11-3 and TRBJ2-3; 9 positions agree with TRBD2. V lost 4 bases, J lost 4 bases, and 6 bases stayed unmatched. There are 15 residues in the CDR3. The V gene's germline CDR1 is SGHNT and CDR2 YENEEA.

The chain combines TRBV3-1 (or the pseudogene TRBV3-2) with TRBJ2-7, with D possibly being TRBD2 (5 bases). CDR3 length equals 14 residues. Germline CDR1 is LGHDT and CDR2 is YNNKEL (reference sequence). Trimming removed 4 bases from V and 2 bases from J, with 12 bases in between. The CDR3 bases are TGTGCCAGCAGCCCCGGGCCTAGCCCCTACGAGCAGTACTTC. It is translated as CASSPGPSPYEQYF.